These T cell receptor beta chains were read from a single sample in a study of T cells in localized non-small cell lung cancer. Data came from immunoSEQ multiplex PCR; TCRdb stores just in-frame clones and leaves some out. In the table there are 10,000 or so clones, approximately 90% of which are singletons. The starting material was peripheral blood, obtained before any cancer treatment. Receptors originate from a woman between 35 and 75 years old with stage I squamous cell lung carcinoma. CDR3s include the opening cysteine and the closing phenylalanine or tryptophan. The D gene is left open where the match is weak. Size is stated for part of the rows, as once, few or many counts, or as a class when the clone is expanded.

j_call | v_call | cdr3_length | d_call | clone_size | cdr3_nt | cdr3_aa
TRBJ1-4 | TRBV10-3 | 16 | TRBD1 | NA | TGTGCCATCAGGCCGGGACAGTCAACTTTTAATGAAAAACTGTTTTTT | CAIRPGQSTFNEKLFF
TRBJ2-7 | TRBV2 | 11 | NA | NA | TGTGCCAGCGGTTGGGCTTACGAGCAGTACTTC | CASGWAYEQYF
TRBJ2-1 | TRBV9 | 15 | NA | once | TGTGCCAGCAGCGTAGCGCAGGCAGGGACTCGCGAGCAGTTCTTC | CASSVAQAGTREQFF
TRBJ2-7 | TRBV11-2 | 15 | NA | NA | TGTGCCAGCAGCCGCCCGCCCGGGACAAGGGGCGAGCAGTACTTC | CASSRPPGTRGEQYF
TRBJ2-7 | TRBV29-1 | 13 | NA | NA | TGCAGCGTTGGGGGGCAGAACTCCTACGAGCAGTACTTC | CSVGGQNSYEQYF
TRBJ1-3 | TRBV19 | 16 | NA | NA | TGTGCCAGTAGTATAGTTTCGGTGTCGAGTTGGAACACCATATATTTT | CASSIVSVSSWNTIYF
TRBJ1-1 | TRBV11-1 | 13 | NA | NA | TGTGCCAGCAGCCCAGGTAGCTACCCTGAAGCTTTCTTT | CASSPGSYPEAFF
TRBJ2-1 | TRBV19 | 13 | NA | NA | TGTGCCAGTAGTATAAGGGCCGTCGATGAGCAGTTCTTC | CASSIRAVDEQFF
TRBJ2-5 | TRBV7-2 | 15 | TRBD1 | NA | TGTGCCAGCAGCCCAGGACAGGGGGAGGGAGAGACCCAGTACTTC | CASSPGQGEGETQYF
TRBJ2-7 | TRBV11-2 | 15 | TRBD1 | NA | TGTGCCAGCAGCTTAGGGGACAGGGGGCCCTACGAGCAGTACTTC | CASSLGDRGPYEQYF
TRBJ2-2 | TRBV6-4 | 13 | NA | NA | TGTGCCAGCAGTGCAACTAGCCCCGGGGAGCTGTTTTTT | CASSATSPGELFF
TRBJ1-1 | TRBV29-1 | 14 | TRBD1 | NA | TGCAGCGTTGAATCCCCGACAGGGAGGACTGAAGCTTTCTTT | CSVESPTGRTEAFF
TRBJ2-5 | TRBV11-3 | 15 | TRBD1 | NA | TGTGCCAGCAGCCCCGGGACAGGGGCCCCCGAGACCCAGTACTTC | CASSPGTGAPETQYF
TRBJ2-7 | TRBV14 | 13 | NA | NA | TGTGCCAGCAGCCTTACTTCGAAAGGGGAGCAGTACTTC | CASSLTSKGEQYF
TRBJ2-5 | TRBV14 | 15 | TRBD2 | NA | TGTGCCAGCAGCCGAGTAGCGGGGTACCAAGAGACCCAGTACTTC | CASSRVAGYQETQYF
TRBJ2-3 | TRBV4-1 | 16 | NA | NA | TGCGCCAGCAGCCAAGATCCCCTCTCTAGCACAGATACGCAGTATTTT | CASSQDPLSSTDTQYF
TRBJ2-5 | TRBV5-1 | 12 | TRBD1 | once | TGCGCCAGCAGTGCAGGGGGAGAGACCCAGTACTTC | CASSAGGETQYF
TRBJ1-2 | TRBV6-1 | 13 | NA | NA | TGTGCCAGCATTGAGAGTCTAGACTATGGCTACACCTTC | CASIESLDYGYTF
TRBJ2-3 | TRBV7-9 | 15 | TRBD1 | NA | TGTGCCAGCAGCTTAGCGGGACAGTTCACAGATACGCAGTATTTT | CASSLAGQFTDTQYF
TRBJ1-2 | TRBV5-4 | 14 | NA | NA | TGTGCCAGCAGCTCGGACGGATTTAACTATGGCTACACCTTC | CASSSDGFNYGYTF
TRBJ1-2 | TRBV5-1 | 16 | TRBD1 | NA | TGCGCCAGCAGCTTGCAGGAAGGGGACAGGGGGCTTGGCTACACCTTC | CASSLQEGDRGLGYTF
TRBJ1-2 | TRBV13 | 15 | NA | NA | TGTGCCAGCAGCTTAGATCGGTCAGGGGTTAACGGCTACACCTTC | CASSLDRSGVNGYTF
TRBJ1-2 | TRBV6-6 | 14 | TRBD1 | NA | TGTGCCAGCAGCAGGACAGGGGCGGCCTATGGCTACACCTTC | CASSRTGAAYGYTF
TRBJ2-5 | TRBV18 | 14 | TRBD1 | NA | TGTGCCAGCTCGTGGACAGGGGGCGAGGAGACCCAGTACTTC | CASSWTGGEETQYF
TRBJ1-1 | TRBV5-1 | 16 | NA | NA | TGCGCCAGCGTCCCCGGGGGGCCGTTTCATAACACTGAAGCTTTCTTT | CASVPGGPFHNTEAFF
TRBJ1-2 | TRBV9 | 16 | NA | NA | TGTGCCAGCAGCGTCGAGGATCGGGACACCTTTTATGGCTACACCTTC | CASSVEDRDTFYGYTF
TRBJ2-3 | TRBV1 | 15 | NA | NA | TGCACCAGCAGCCAAGACGCGGGGCACACAGATACGCAGTATTTT | CTSSQDAGHTDTQYF
TRBJ1-1 | TRBV19 | 13 | NA | NA | TGTGCCAGTAGACGGACTCGCGACACTGAAGCTTTCTTT | CASRRTRDTEAFF
TRBJ1-2 | TRBV29-1 | 11 | NA | NA | TGCAGCGTTGAAGACGCGGGTGGCTACACCTTC | CSVEDAGGYTF
TRBJ1-1 | TRBV19 | 14 | NA | NA | TGTGCCAGTAGGCGGGAACTCATGAACACTGAAGCTTTCTTT | CASRRELMNTEAFF
TRBJ1-5 | TRBV15 | 15 | NA | NA | TGTGCCACCAGCATCCAGTTTAGCACTCATCAGCCCCAGCATTTT | CATSIQFSTHQPQHF
TRBJ1-5 | TRBV30 | 14 | TRBD1 | NA | TGTGCCTGGAGTTCGGGACAGGTCTACCAGCCCCAGCATTTT | CAWSSGQVYQPQHF
TRBJ2-5 | TRBV11-2 | 15 | TRBD2 | NA | TGTGCCAGCAGCCTAGGCGGGGGGAACCAAGAGACCCAGTACTTC | CASSLGGGNQETQYF
TRBJ2-3 | TRBV2 | 13 | NA | NA | TGTGCCAGCACCGTTCAACCTCCAGATACGCAGTATTTT | CASTVQPPDTQYF
TRBJ1-1 | TRBV7-9 | 12 | TRBD1 | NA | TGTGCCAGTCAGGGGGCGGTATCTGAAGCTTTCTTT | CASQGAVSEAFF
TRBJ1-1 | TRBV5-1 | 15 | NA | NA | TGCGCCAGCAGCTTGGCAAGGCACGCGAACACTGAAGCTTTCTTT | CASSLARHANTEAFF
TRBJ2-2 | TRBV5-3 | 14 | NA | NA | TGTGCCAGAAGCTTGGATGGCCATACCGGGGAGCTGTTTTTT | CARSLDGHTGELFF
TRBJ1-1 | TRBV11-2 | 16 | NA | NA | TGTGCCAGCAGTTTTCTCACGGGGGCCATGAACACTGAAGCTTTCTTT | CASSFLTGAMNTEAFF
TRBJ2-1 | TRBV5-1 | 16 | TRBD1 | NA | TGCGCCAGCAGCCCATCTCAAGGGGGCCCCTACAATGAGCAGTTCTTC | CASSPSQGGPYNEQFF
TRBJ2-1 | TRBV4-1 | 16 | TRBD1 | NA | TGCGCCAGCAGCCGGACGCCCGGGACAGGGGACAATGAGCAGTTCTTC | CASSRTPGTGDNEQFF
TRBJ2-2 | TRBV6-6 | 16 | TRBD1 | NA | TGTGCCAGCACCCAACGGACAGGGGGAGAGTCCGGGGAGCTGTTTTTT | CASTQRTGGESGELFF
TRBJ1-1 | TRBV29-1 | 11 | TRBD1 | once | TGCAGCGCAGGGACAGTTCACGAAGCTTTCTTT | CSAGTVHEAFF
TRBJ2-5 | TRBV27 | 17 | TRBD2 | NA | TGTGCCAGCAGTTCCCAGGCGGGACTAGCTGTTTTAGAGACCCAGTACTTC | CASSSQAGLAVLETQYF
TRBJ2-5 | TRBV10-1 | 11 | NA | NA | TGCGCCAGCTCAGCTCGGGAGACCCAGTACTTC | CASSARETQYF
TRBJ1-1 | TRBV18 | 15 | NA | NA | TGTGCCAGCTCACCCCGTGGGGACCCGAACACTGAAGCTTTCTTT | CASSPRGDPNTEAFF
TRBJ1-3 | TRBV6-5 | 15 | TRBD1 | NA | TGTGCCAGCAGCGCCGGGACAGGGGTCGGAAACACCATATATTTT | CASSAGTGVGNTIYF
TRBJ1-2 | TRBV6-5 | 15 | TRBD1 | NA | TGTGCCAGCAGTTCCGGGACAGGGGCGTATGATGGCTACACCTTC | CASSSGTGAYDGYTF
TRBJ2-7 | TRBV7-8 | 16 | NA | NA | TGTGCCAGCAAACCGGGGGCGGGGCCCCTCTCCTACGAGCAGTACTTC | CASKPGAGPLSYEQYF